The 23 T cell receptor beta chains below all came from one sample that was sequenced in a study of yellow fever vaccine responses in identical twins. TCRdb analysed the RT-PCR reads with MiXCR anew, one entry per CDR3 protein. The sample contains approximately 16,000 distinct CDR3 sequences, approximately 78% of which appear only once. The sample in question was T cells from blood (PBMCs), unsorted or a sorted subset (not recorded which), obtained before or after yellow fever vaccination (not recorded which). These receptors were collected from a woman in her late teens or twenties who received the yellow fever vaccine.

The genes are TRBV11-1 and TRBJ2-7; perhaps TRBD1 as D (6 bases). V lost 3 bases, J lost 6 bases, and 12 bases lay in between. This CDR3 spans 13 amino acids. Germline-derived CDR1 and CDR2 are SGHAT and FQDESV (reference sequence). The chain's CDR3 is CASSFPDSPEQYF. The CDR3 coding sequence is TGTGCCAGCAGCTTCCCGGACAGCCCCGAGCAGTACTTC.

For the CDR3, the DNA is TGTGCCAGCTCACCAAATCACCGAAACACCATATATTTT. Protein sequence: CASSPNHRNTIYF. The rearrangement links TRBV18 to TRBJ1-3, with no clear D. This CDR3 has 13 amino acids. Germline V gives CDR1 KGHSH, CDR2 LQKENI. V gave up 2 bases and J gave up 5 bases, with 7 bases separating them.

This rearrangement joins TRBV5-1 to TRBJ2-5; 8 bases map to TRBD1. After removal of 3 bases from V and 5 bases from J, the junction contained 9 bases not matched to a gene. The germline CDR1 and CDR2 sequences are SGHRS and YFSETQ. The CDR3 runs to 15 residues. The DNA for the CDR3 is TGCGCCAGCAGCTCTTCGACAGGGGTCGGGGAGACCCAGTACTTC. Encoded protein: CASSSSTGVGETQYF. Full variable domain (outside the CDR3, taken from reference TRBV5-1 and TRBJ2-5): KAGVTQTPRYLIKTRGQQVTLSCSPISGHRSVSWYQQTPGQGLQFLFEYFSETQRNKGNFPGRFSGRQFSNSRSEMNVSTLELGDSALYLCASSSSTGVGETQYFGPGTRLLVL.

This chain joins TRBV18 and TRBJ2-7; weak D call: TRBD2 (5 bases). Germline loops: CDR1 KGHSH, CDR2 LQKENI. Trimming cost V 6 bases and J 2 bases, with 14 bases left between them. The CDR3 covers 14 residues. CDR3 DNA: TGTGCCAGCTCCCAAGACTCCGGGGCCTACGAGCAGTACTTC. Translated: CASSQDSGAYEQYF.

The rearrangement uses TRBV4-1 and TRBJ2-1; D perhaps matches TRBD2 (6 bases). Germline V gene sequence: CDR1 MGHRA, CDR2 YSYEKL. This CDR3 region has 14 residues. The V gene lost 0 bases and the J gene lost 9 bases, with 12 bases spanning the gap. In DNA form, the CDR3 reads TGCGCCAGCAGCCAAGAGTCCAAGCGGGTTGAGCAGTTCTTC. It is translated as CASSQESKRVEQFF.

This sequence joins TRBV10-3 and TRBJ2-3, with D hard to call. Trimming shortened V by 2 bases and J by 0 bases, and 9 bases separated the two germline ends. The CDR3 has 15 residues. Germline-derived CDR1 and CDR2 are ENHRY and SYGVKD. CDR3 amino acids: CAISETATSTDTQYF. CDR3 in DNA: TGTGCCATCAGTGAGACAGCCACTAGCACAGATACGCAGTATTTT.

The chain has TRBV7-6 and TRBJ1-6, with a weak D call TRBD1 (5 bases). Germline CDR1 SGHVS, CDR2 FNYEAQ. V lost 2 bases and J 7 bases, leaving 9 bases between the germline ends. There are 14 residues in the CDR3. CDR3 nucleotide sequence: TGTGCCAGCAGCTTAACGGCAGGGAATTCACCCCTCCACTTT. This gives the protein CASSLTAGNSPLHF.

V usage is TRBV10-3 and J usage is TRBJ1-2, with 7 bases aligning to TRBD1. The germline V gene encodes CDR1 ENHRY and CDR2 SYGVKD. The CDR3 contains 12 residues. Trimming cost V 6 bases and J 3 bases; bases outside gene matches: 1. The CDR3 reads CAIRQGYYGYTF. CDR3 nucleotides: TGTGCCATCAGACAGGGGTACTATGGCTACACCTTC.

The rearrangement uses TRBV7-2 and TRBJ2-7; TRBD1 might be the D (6 bases). V lost 7 bases and J lost 0, with 13 bases in between. The germline V gene encodes CDR1 SGHTA and CDR2 FQGNSA. The CDR3 sequence is 14 residues long. The CDR3 loop reads CASTTPTGSYEQYF. The DNA of the CDR3 is TGTGCCAGCACCACCCCGACAGGCTCCTACGAGCAGTACTTC.

The chain is built from TRBV29-1 and TRBJ1-2; D gene ambiguous. V lost 0 bases, J lost 7 bases, and 9 bases lay in between. The CDR3 is 12 residues long. Germline CDR1 is SQVTM and CDR2 is ANQGSEA. The CDR3 coding sequence is TGCAGCGTTGAAGATTTGGGCCGTGGCTACACCTTC. The encoded protein is CSVEDLGRGYTF.

The DNA for the CDR3 is TGCAGCGTTTTTATGTGGGACACTGAAGCTTTCTTT. Amino acids: CSVFMWDTEAFF. The rearrangement links TRBV29-1 to TRBJ1-1; no clear D gene. Germline-derived CDR1 and CDR2 are SQVTM and ANQGSEA. The CDR3 totals 12 residues. V gave up 5 bases and J gave up 3 bases, with 10 bases separating them.

The genes are TRBV7-3 and TRBJ2-2; D not certain. This CDR3 region has 15 residues. Trimming left V 2 bases short and J 3 bases short, with 10 bases between. Germline CDR1 reads SGHTA; CDR2 reads FQGTGA. In DNA, the CDR3 is TGTGCCAGCAGCTTATCGTTAACGCACACCGGGGAGCTGTTTTTT. Translated, it gives CASSLSLTHTGELFF.

This chain uses TRBV13 with TRBJ2-5, with TRBD2 identical over 12 bases. Germline lookup yields CDR1 PRHDT and CDR2 FYEKMQ (reference sequence). The CDR3 covers 15 residues. Germline trimming cut 5 bases from V and 2 bases from J; bases unmatched to any gene: 3. In nucleotides, the CDR3 is TGTGCCAGCAGCCGACTAGCGGGAGTACAAGAGACCCAGTACTTC. Translation: CASSRLAGVQETQYF.

The chain joins TRBV20-1 to TRBJ2-3, with 7 bases fitting TRBD2. The V and J ends lost 5 bases and 6 bases, in that order; junction bases with no gene match: 5. Germline V gives CDR1 DFQATT, CDR2 SNEGSKA (reference sequence). This CDR3 has 12 amino acids. CDR3 residues: CSARLAVDTQYF. CDR3 in DNA: TGCAGTGCTCGCCTAGCGGTGGATACGCAGTATTTT.

In DNA form, the CDR3 reads TGTGCCAGCAGCTTCTTTCAGCGGACCTCTGGGGCCAACGTCCTGACTTTC. Amino acids: CASSFFQRTSGANVLTF. The genes are TRBV11-1 and TRBJ2-6; D might be TRBD2 (5 bases). The ends were cut back, 3 bases at V and 0 bases at J, with 12 bases in the middle. CDR1 SGHAT and CDR2 FQDESV come from the germline V gene (reference sequence). This CDR3 is 17 amino acids long.

The chain uses TRBV6-5 and TRBJ1-2; 7 nucleotides line up with TRBD1. This CDR3 region has 13 residues. V was pared by 4 bases and J by 6 bases, with 5 bases of the junction left unmatched. Germline values: CDR1 MNHEY, CDR2 SVGAGI. The CDR3 loop reads CASSWPGTDGYTF. Here the CDR3 DNA reads TGTGCCAGCAGTTGGCCAGGGACAGATGGCTACACCTTC.

The chain uses TRBV20-1 and TRBJ2-1; 14 bases fit TRBD2. The J segment lost 8 bases and the V segment lost 3 bases, leaving 9 bases of the junction unmatched. There are 16 residues in the CDR3. CDR1 DFQATT and CDR2 SNEGSKA come from the germline V gene (reference sequence). The CDR3, as DNA: TGCAGTGCTAGCGCTGGGGGACTAGCGGGAGCTCATGAGCAGTTCTTC. Residues: CSASAGGLAGAHEQFF.

The chain couples TRBV7-6 to TRBJ2-7, with a weak D call TRBD2 (6 bases). Trimming pared 1 base from V and 7 bases from J, leaving 17 bases between. In germline, CDR1 is SGHVS, CDR2 FNYEAQ. This CDR3 is built from 15 residues. The chain's CDR3 is CASSLDPGRAGEQYF. The CDR3 DNA reads as TGTGCCAGCAGCTTAGATCCAGGCAGGGCGGGGGAGCAGTACTTC.

The chain uses TRBV5-6 and TRBJ2-7, with 9 bases lining up with TRBD2. Germline V gene data show CDR1 as SGHDT and CDR2 as YYEEEE. V trimming: 2 bases; J trimming: 3 bases; junction bases outside the gene matches: 6. CDR3 size: 15 residues. For the CDR3, the DNA is TGTGCCAGCAGCTTTATGGCTAGCGGGAACTACGAGCAGTACTTC. It codes for CASSFMASGNYEQYF.

The chain couples TRBV6-1 to TRBJ2-7; 9 nucleotides match TRBD1. The CDR3 length is 13 residues. The germline CDR1 and CDR2 sequences are MNHNS and SASEGT. The ends lost 5 bases at V and 6 bases at J; junction bases unmatched: 5. CDR3 amino acids: CASSTTGGAEQYF. For the CDR3, the DNA is TGTGCCAGCAGTACCACAGGGGGCGCCGAGCAGTACTTC.

The J gene is TRBJ2-5, the V gene TRBV20-1; 13 nucleotides match TRBD2. V was pared by 6 bases and J by 5 bases, with 3 bases of the junction left unmatched. The CDR3 consists of 13 residues. Germline V CDR1 and CDR2: DFQATT, SNEGSKA (reference sequence). CDR3 sequence: CSAGLAGVETQYF. The CDR3, as DNA: TGCAGTGCAGGACTAGCGGGAGTTGAGACCCAGTACTTC.

In nucleotides, the CDR3 is TGTGCCAGCAGCTTAAAAGTCCGAGACGAGCAGTACTTC. This translates into CASSLKVRDEQYF. V and J are TRBV7-3 and TRBJ2-7, with D unresolved. V was pared by 1 base and J by 5 bases, with 9 bases between. Germline CDR1 is SGHTA and CDR2 is FQGTGA. CDR3 length: 13 residues.

This clonotype was recorded only once. The V and J genes are TRBV19 and TRBJ2-1, with unresolved D. Trimming shortened V by 4 bases and J by 10 bases, and 8 bases separated the two germline ends. The CDR3 is 11 amino acids. The germline V gene encodes CDR1 LNHDA and CDR2 SQIVND (reference sequence). CDR3 amino acids: CASSNVGEQFF. In DNA, the CDR3 is TGTGCCAGTAGTAATGTAGGGGAGCAGTTCTTC.